This TCR beta chain was captured by sequencing in a study of response to subunit inactivated influenza vaccine. Germline CDR1 is LGHNA and CDR2 is YNFKEQ. Trimming took 0 bases from V and 0 from J, leaving 6 bases between them. This CDR3 contains 15 residues. As regards this clonotype: Its antigen is as yet unknown.

Whole-study findings and limits: Each seasonal influenza vaccination recruits few new T cells, the authors suggested.

TCRdb re-called the RT-PCR reads through MiXCR, storing one row per CDR3 protein. The sample holds about 700,000 distinct CDR3 sequences; roughly 15% are singletons and the top ten take about 7.6%. The receptor comes from a man aged 45-65 years who received an inactivated influenza vaccine. The chain has TRBV4-2 and TRBJ2-1, with D perhaps TRBD1 or TRBD2 (5 bases each). Sequences were derived from PBMCs from blood, sampled approximately 15 days before vaccination. CDR3 in amino acids: CASSQEGVSYNEQFF. The CDR3 bases are TGTGCCAGCAGCCAAGAGGGGGTCTCCTACAATGAGCAGTTCTTC.